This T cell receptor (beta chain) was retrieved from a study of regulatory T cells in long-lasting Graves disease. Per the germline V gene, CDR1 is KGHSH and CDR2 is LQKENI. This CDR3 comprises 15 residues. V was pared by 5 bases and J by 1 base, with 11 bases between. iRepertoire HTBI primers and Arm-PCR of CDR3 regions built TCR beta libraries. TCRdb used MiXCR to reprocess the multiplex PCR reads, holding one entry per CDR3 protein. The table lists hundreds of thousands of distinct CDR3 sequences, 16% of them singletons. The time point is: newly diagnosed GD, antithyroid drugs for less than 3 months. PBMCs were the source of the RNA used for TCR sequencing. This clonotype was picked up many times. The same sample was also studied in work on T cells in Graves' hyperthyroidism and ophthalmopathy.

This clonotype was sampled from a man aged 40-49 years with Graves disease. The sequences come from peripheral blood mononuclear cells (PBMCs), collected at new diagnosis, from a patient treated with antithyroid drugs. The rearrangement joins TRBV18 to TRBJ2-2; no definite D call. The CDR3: CASSTGARNTGELFF. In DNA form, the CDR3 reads TGTGCCAGCTCAACCGGAGCGCGGAACACCGGGGAGCTGTTTTTT.